The rows below give T cell receptor beta chains drawn from one sample of a study of neurological immune-mediated disorders. From the 5' RACE reads, TCRdb called clonotypes with MiXCR, one entry per CDR3 protein. The sample lists approximately 89,000 distinct CDR3 sequences, under 15% occurring once. The specimen sequenced was PBMCs. Receptor source: a female donor with HTLV-1-associated myelopathy (HAM/TSP). CDR3s include the opening cysteine and the closing phenylalanine or tryptophan. D genes are given only for firm matches. Rows may omit the clone size; those that give it use once, few, many or a size class.

J gene: TRBJ2-1; clone size: NA; D gene: NA; V gene: TRBV21-1; CDR3 DNA: TGTGCCAGCAGCAAAAGGTCAAGTCTCCGGGACAAAAACGTTAATGAGCAGTTCTTC; CDR3 protein: CASSKRSSLRDKNVNEQFF
J gene: TRBJ2-7; clone size: NA; D gene: NA; V gene: TRBV6-2/TRBV6-3; CDR3 DNA: TGTGCCAGCAGAATCGCTAGAGCCCTCTCCTACGAGCAGTACTTC; CDR3 protein: CASRIARALSYEQYF
J gene: TRBJ2-3; clone size: many; D gene: NA; V gene: TRBV5-1; CDR3 DNA: TGCGCCAGCAGAGATAACACAGATACGCAGTATTTT; CDR3 protein: CASRDNTDTQYF
J gene: TRBJ1-5; clone size: many; D gene: NA; V gene: TRBV4-1; CDR3 DNA: TGCGCCAGCAGCCAAGATCTACGACAGTTAAATCAGCCCCAGCATTTT; CDR3 protein: CASSQDLRQLNQPQHF
J gene: TRBJ1-1; clone size: many; D gene: NA; V gene: TRBV7-9; CDR3 DNA: TGTGCGGGGGGAACGAACACTGAAGCTTTCTTT; CDR3 protein: CAGGTNTEAFF
J gene: TRBJ2-7; clone size: many; D gene: NA; V gene: TRBV20-1; CDR3 DNA: TGCAGTGCTAGCTGGGCGGTGATGTACGAGCAGTACTTC; CDR3 protein: CSASWAVMYEQYF
J gene: TRBJ2-2; clone size: NA; D gene: NA; V gene: TRBV6-4; CDR3 DNA: TGTGCCAGAATGGACCTACTAAACACCGGGGAGCTGTTTTTT; CDR3 protein: CARMDLLNTGELFF
J gene: TRBJ2-3; clone size: many; D gene: NA; V gene: TRBV5-1; CDR3 DNA: TGCGCCAGCAGCTTGGCTATTGGGGACCGAGATACGCAGTATTTT; CDR3 protein: CASSLAIGDRDTQYF
J gene: TRBJ2-7; clone size: NA; D gene: NA; V gene: TRBV6-5; CDR3 DNA: TGTGCCAGCAGTTACCTCGACCGCGGCGAGCAGTACTTC; CDR3 protein: CASSYLDRGEQYF
J gene: TRBJ2-1; clone size: many; D gene: TRBD1; V gene: TRBV4-1; CDR3 DNA: TGCGCCAGCAGCCAAGGAAGACAGGGGGCGCGTAATGAGCAGTTCTTC; CDR3 protein: CASSQGRQGARNEQFF
J gene: TRBJ2-7; clone size: many; D gene: NA; V gene: TRBV10-2; CDR3 DNA: TGCGCCAGCAGTGATCGGACGGGAATCTACGAGCAGTACTTC; CDR3 protein: CASSDRTGIYEQYF
J gene: TRBJ2-7; clone size: many; D gene: TRBD1; V gene: TRBV24-1; CDR3 DNA: TGTGCCACCAGTGATCCCACAGGGGGCTGGGACGAGCAGTACTTC; CDR3 protein: CATSDPTGGWDEQYF
J gene: TRBJ2-3; clone size: many; D gene: TRBD1; V gene: TRBV28; CDR3 DNA: TGTGCCAGCAGTGGGGGAACAGGGGGTTCCACAGATACGCAGTATTTT; CDR3 protein: CASSGGTGGSTDTQYF
J gene: TRBJ2-1; clone size: many; D gene: TRBD1; V gene: TRBV5-1; CDR3 DNA: TGCGCCAGCAGCTTGGATGGCCAGGGGGCGCTCAATGAGCAGTTCTTC; CDR3 protein: CASSLDGQGALNEQFF
J gene: TRBJ2-3; clone size: many; D gene: NA; V gene: TRBV28; CDR3 DNA: TGTGCCAGCAGTTTAGCAGGGTCAGATACGCAGTATTTT; CDR3 protein: CASSLAGSDTQYF
J gene: TRBJ2-6; clone size: many; D gene: NA; V gene: TRBV5-1; CDR3 DNA: TGCGCCAGCAGCTTGTATAATTCCCCTGGGGCCAACGTCCTGACTTTC; CDR3 protein: CASSLYNSPGANVLTF
J gene: TRBJ2-6; clone size: NA; D gene: NA; V gene: TRBV5-1; CDR3 DNA: TGCGCCGGAAGGGAACAGGGCTCCAACGTCCTGACTTTC; CDR3 protein: CAGREQGSNVLTF
J gene: TRBJ2-3; clone size: many; D gene: NA; V gene: TRBV9; CDR3 DNA: TGTGCCAGCAGCGGGAACTTCCGTACGCAGTATTTT; CDR3 protein: CASSGNFRTQYF
J gene: TRBJ1-2; clone size: many; D gene: TRBD1; V gene: TRBV5-1; CDR3 DNA: TGCGCCAGCAGCCTGGGACAGGGGTTCGGCAATGGCTACACCTTC; CDR3 protein: CASSLGQGFGNGYTF
J gene: TRBJ2-3; clone size: NA; D gene: NA; V gene: TRBV11-2; CDR3 DNA: TGTGCCAACAGCTCCTTAATTAGGGGGGGGTCCACAGATACGCAGTATTTT; CDR3 protein: CANSSLIRGGSTDTQYF
J gene: TRBJ1-3; clone size: few; D gene: NA; V gene: TRBV14; CDR3 DNA: TGTGCCAGCAGCCGCCAGCCCTCTGGAAACACCATATATTTT; CDR3 protein: CASSRQPSGNTIYF
J gene: TRBJ2-7; clone size: many; D gene: TRBD1; V gene: TRBV5-1; CDR3 DNA: TGCGCCAGCAGCTTGGTGCCGGGACAGAACGAGCAGTACTTC; CDR3 protein: CASSLVPGQNEQYF